The 22 T cell receptor beta chains reported below all come from one sample, sequenced in a study of regulatory T cells in long-lasting Graves disease. Specified time point: newly diagnosed GD, antithyroid drugs for less than 3 months. Scientists built the TCR library using RNA that was extracted from PBMCs. Construction of the TCR beta libraries employed iRepertoire HTBI primers in conjunction with Arm-PCR of CDR3 regions. TCRdb redid the calling of the multiplex PCR reads with MiXCR, one entry per CDR3 protein. The table lists 400,000 to 500,000 distinct CDR3 sequences, 14% of them singletons. These records were also assigned to another study, of T cells in Graves' hyperthyroidism and ophthalmopathy.

The material was peripheral blood mononuclear cells (PBMCs), obtained at new diagnosis, from a patient treated with antithyroid drugs. The receptors were sampled from a woman aged 45-65 years with Graves disease.

This clonotype was picked up many times. This chain uses TRBV28 with TRBJ2-7; TRBD2 might be the D (6 bases). This CDR3 region has 15 residues. Trimming took 5 bases from V and 0 from J, leaving 14 bases between them. Germline V CDR1 and CDR2: MDHEN, SYDVKM. CDR3 residues: CASSPIVGGSYEQYF. The CDR3, as DNA: TGTGCCAGCAGTCCCATAGTGGGGGGCTCCTACGAGCAGTACTTC.

This clonotype was observed at least ten times. The chain is built from TRBV10-3 and TRBJ1-6, with 10 bases aligning to TRBD1. Germline V gene lookup returns CDR1 ENHRY and CDR2 SYGVKD. V dropped 6 bases and J dropped 8; count of bases not matched to a gene: 4. The CDR3 has 14 residues. The CDR3 reads CAIRTGTGDSPLHF. Here the CDR3 DNA reads TGTGCCATCAGAACCGGGACAGGGGATTCACCCCTCCACTTT.

J is TRBJ2-1 and V is TRBV19, with 7 bases fitting TRBD1. Germline CDR1 is LNHDA and CDR2 is SQIVND (reference sequence). V was clipped by 5 bases and J by 3 bases; unmatched bases: 10. The CDR3 extends over 16 amino acids. CDR3 sequence reads: CASSDWGQKIYNEQFF. The DNA for the CDR3 is TGTGCCAGTAGTGACTGGGGACAGAAAATCTACAATGAGCAGTTCTTC.

This clonotype was picked up a small number of times. The rearrangement uses TRBV7-9 and TRBJ1-2; 7 bases align to TRBD1. V trimming: 1 base; J trimming: 8 bases; junction bases outside the gene matches: 19. Per the germline V gene, CDR1 is SEHNR and CDR2 is FQNEAQ (reference sequence). The CDR3 sequence is 18 residues long. CDR3 sequence (DNA): TGTGCCAGCAGCTTAGTGTCCAAGACAGGGTCAACTATCGGGGGCTACACCTTC. This translates into CASSLVSKTGSTIGGYTF. The complete variable domain, with remaining parts taken from reference TRBV7-9 and TRBJ1-2, reads DTGVSQNPRHKITKRGQNVTFRCDPISEHNRLYWYRQTLGQGPEFLTYFQNEAQLEKSRLLSDRFSAERPKGSFSTLEIQRTEQGDSAMYLCASSLVSKTGSTIGGYTFGSGTRLTVV.

This clonotype has at least ten counts. CDR3 region: CATAVAADNEQFF. The DNA of the CDR3 is TGCGCCACGGCGGTGGCCGCGGACAATGAGCAGTTCTTC. The rearrangement joins TRBV5-1 to TRBJ2-1, with D uncertain. Trimming cost V 9 bases and J 5 bases, with 15 bases left between them. The germline gives CDR1 SGHRS, CDR2 YFSETQ. There are 13 residues in the CDR3.

This clonotype was seen ten or more times. The chain employs TRBV6-1 and TRBJ1-1, with a weak D call TRBD1 (5 bases). The CDR3 contains 14 residues. From germline, CDR1 is MNHNS and CDR2 SASEGT. V was trimmed by 5 bases and J by 5 bases, leaving 15 bases between them. CDR3 nucleotides: TGTGCCAGCAGTACTCCAGGGAGGAGGACTGAAGCTTTCTTT. Its protein is CASSTPGRRTEAFF.

This clonotype occurred many times. V is TRBV27 and J is TRBJ2-7; 9 bases map to TRBD2. J was trimmed by 4 bases and V by 6 bases; bases with no gene match: 13. The CDR3 is made up of 16 amino acids. The germline gives CDR1 MNHEY, CDR2 SMNVEV (reference sequence). The CDR3 coding sequence is TGTGCCAGCAGCCCCCTTAGGGCGGGAGGGCCTTACGAGCAGTACTTC. Translation gives CASSPLRAGGPYEQYF.

This clonotype has just a few counts. In nucleotides, the CDR3 is TGTGCCAGCAAACGGGACAGGGAATACAATGAGCAGTTCTTC. Translated, it gives CASKRDREYNEQFF. J is TRBJ2-1 and V is TRBV5-5; TRBD1 agrees at 9 bases. V lost 6 bases and J lost 4; bases outside the gene matches: 5. The CDR3 has 14 amino acids. Germline V gene data show CDR1 as SGHKS and CDR2 as YYEKEE (reference sequence).

The chain is built from TRBV6-1 and TRBJ2-6; D is undetermined. Between the trimmed V and J ends, which lost 2 bases and 0 bases, there was a span of 5 bases. CDR1 is MNHNS, CDR2 SASEGT, per germline. The CDR3 totals 15 residues. CDR3 in DNA: TGTGCCAGCAGTGAACACGGCTCTGGGGCCAACGTCCTGACTTTC. It translates to CASSEHGSGANVLTF.

At least ten counts were recorded for this clonotype. This chain links TRBV12-3 or TRBV12-4 with TRBJ2-5; 7 bases map to TRBD1. J gave up 3 bases and V 7 bases, and 5 bases lay outside the gene matches. The CDR3 sequence is 13 residues long. The DNA for the CDR3 is TGTGCCAGCACCCCAGACAGGGAAGAGACCCAGTACTTC. Amino acids: CASTPDREETQYF.

This chain links TRBV20-1 with TRBJ2-1; a weak D match, TRBD1 (5 bases). The CDR3 has 15 residues. The ends were cut back, 6 bases at V and 4 bases at J, with 19 bases in the middle. CDR1 and CDR2 (germline): DFQATT, SNEGSKA (reference sequence). CDR3 in DNA: TGCAGTGCAAGGTGGCCAGGGAAGGGGTACAATGAGCAGTTCTTC. Residues: CSARWPGKGYNEQFF.

This clonotype was picked up a small number of times. The V gene is TRBV7-2, the J gene TRBJ2-4; D might be TRBD2 (7 bases). Germline CDR1 and CDR2: SGHTA and FQGNSA. The CDR3 runs to 17 residues. V was cut by 3 bases and J by 0 bases, with 15 bases left in between. The CDR3 is CASSFTGSGIAKNIQYF. The CDR3 DNA follows: TGTGCCAGCAGCTTTACAGGGAGCGGGATAGCCAAAAACATTCAGTACTTC.

The chain joins TRBV10-3 to TRBJ1-1; D is perhaps TRBD1 (5 bases). The V end was cut by 6 bases, the J end by 0 bases, with 14 bases between. The CDR3 runs to 15 residues. Germline assignment: CDR1 ENHRY and CDR2 SYGVKD. The DNA of the CDR3 is TGTGCCATCAGGCCTCTGACAGACATGAACACTGAAGCTTTCTTT. This gives the protein CAIRPLTDMNTEAFF.

The chain employs TRBV6-1 and TRBJ1-5, with D maybe TRBD1 (6 bases). Germline V lookup: CDR1 MNHNS, CDR2 SASEGT. Trimming removed 5 bases from V and 3 bases from J, with 20 bases in between. The CDR3 contains 17 residues. The CDR3 sequence is CASSKQGFWGTNQPQHF. Written as DNA, the CDR3 is TGTGCCAGCAGTAAACAGGGTTTTTGGGGTACCAATCAGCCCCAGCATTTT.

This CDR3 is CASSYSGGLGTNEKLFF. The CDR3 DNA is TGTGCCAGCAGTTACTCGGGAGGGCTGGGGACTAATGAAAAACTGTTTTTT. The chain recombines TRBV6-5 with TRBJ1-4; D is undetermined. The CDR3 totals 17 residues. The V gene's germline CDR1 is MNHEY and CDR2 SVGAGI. The V gene lost 0 bases and the J gene lost 2 bases, with 13 bases spanning the gap.

This clonotype was counted ten times or more. V usage is TRBV5-1 and J usage is TRBJ1-2; perhaps TRBD1 as D (5 bases). The CDR3 spans 13 residues. V gave up 3 bases and J gave up 8 bases, with 14 bases separating them. Germline V gene data show CDR1 as SGHRS and CDR2 as YFSETQ. The CDR3 nucleotides read TGCGCCAGCAGCTACGATGGGGCGTCAGGCTACACCTTC. Its protein product is CASSYDGASGYTF.

This clonotype was counted ten times or more. The rearrangement links TRBV10-3 to TRBJ2-3; 12 nucleotides line up with TRBD2. V was pared by 3 bases and J by 2 bases, with 6 bases of the junction left unmatched. CDR1 and CDR2 (germline): ENHRY, SYGVKD. CDR3 length equals 17 residues. The CDR3 loop reads CAISDYGLAGTTDTQYF. The DNA for the CDR3 is TGTGCCATCAGTGACTACGGACTAGCGGGAACCACAGATACGCAGTATTTT.

This rearrangement joins TRBV7-3 to TRBJ2-6; perhaps TRBD2 as D (6 bases). V lost 4 bases and J 4 bases, leaving 17 bases between the germline ends. The germline V gene has CDR1 SGHTA and CDR2 FQGTGA. CDR3 length equals 17 residues. The CDR3 DNA reads TGTGCCAGCAGCTCCTTCGGAGGGGCGCAGGGGGCCAACGTCCTGACTTTC. As protein: CASSSFGGAQGANVLTF.

The CDR3 DNA reads TGTGCCAGCACAGGCGGGACAGGGCCCTACGAGCAGTACTTC. Translation: CASTGGTGPYEQYF. The V gene is TRBV25-1, the J gene TRBJ2-7, with 9 bases that match TRBD1. With V trimmed by 7 bases and J by 2 bases, 6 bases remained unmatched. There are 14 residues in the CDR3. Germline loops: CDR1 MGHDK, CDR2 SYGVNS.

This clonotype was observed many times. V and J are TRBV9 and TRBJ2-5; no definite D call. The CDR3 contains 14 residues. Trimming removed 0 bases at V and 7 bases at J, with 13 bases between. CDR1 SGDLS and CDR2 YYNGEE come from the germline V gene. CDR3 residues: CASSVDEAARTQYF. The CDR3 DNA reads as TGTGCCAGCAGCGTAGACGAGGCCGCTCGGACCCAGTACTTC.

At least ten counts were recorded for this clonotype. This chain uses TRBV6-2 or TRBV6-3 with TRBJ2-3, with D perhaps matching TRBD1 or TRBD2 (5 bases each). The germline V gene has CDR1 MNHEY and CDR2 SVGEGT. The CDR3 extends over 14 amino acids. V shed 6 bases and J shed 2 bases, with 12 bases lying between them. This chain's CDR3 is CASSQRDHTDTQYF. The CDR3 nucleotides are TGTGCCAGCAGCCAACGGGACCACACAGATACGCAGTATTTT.

This clonotype was found many times. CDR3 sequence reads: CASSQAGVTNEKLFF. The CDR3 nucleotides are TGTGCCAGCAGCCAAGCGGGAGTCACTAATGAAAAACTGTTTTTT. The rearrangement uses TRBV14 and TRBJ1-4; D is unclear. Trimming stripped 1 base from V and 2 bases from J, with 8 bases between. The CDR3 has 15 residues. Germline V lookup: CDR1 SGHDN, CDR2 FVKESK.